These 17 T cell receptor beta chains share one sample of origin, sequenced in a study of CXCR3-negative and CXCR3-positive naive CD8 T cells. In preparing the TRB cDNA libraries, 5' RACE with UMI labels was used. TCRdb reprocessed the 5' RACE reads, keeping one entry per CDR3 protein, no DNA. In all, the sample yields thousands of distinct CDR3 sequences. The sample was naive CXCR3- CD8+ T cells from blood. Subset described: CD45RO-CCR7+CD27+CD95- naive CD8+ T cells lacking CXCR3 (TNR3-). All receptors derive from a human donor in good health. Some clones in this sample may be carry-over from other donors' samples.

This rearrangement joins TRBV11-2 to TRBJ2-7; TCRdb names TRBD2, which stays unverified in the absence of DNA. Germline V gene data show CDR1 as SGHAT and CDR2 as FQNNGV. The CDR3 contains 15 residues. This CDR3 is CASSLARGTNYEQYF.

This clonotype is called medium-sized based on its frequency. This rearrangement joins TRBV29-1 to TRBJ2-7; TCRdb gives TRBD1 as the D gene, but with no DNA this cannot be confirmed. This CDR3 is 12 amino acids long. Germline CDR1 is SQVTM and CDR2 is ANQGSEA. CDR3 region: CSVPRTGGEQYF.

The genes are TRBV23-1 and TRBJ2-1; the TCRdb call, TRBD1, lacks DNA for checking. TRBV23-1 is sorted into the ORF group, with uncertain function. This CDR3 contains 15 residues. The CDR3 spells CASSRLGQPYNEQFF.

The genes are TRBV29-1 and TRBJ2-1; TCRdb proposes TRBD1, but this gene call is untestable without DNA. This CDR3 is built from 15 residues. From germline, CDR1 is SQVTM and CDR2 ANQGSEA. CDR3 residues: CSVEAGAGSYNEQFF.

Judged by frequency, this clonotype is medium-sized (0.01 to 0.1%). The CDR3 reads CASSPGPLAGNIQYF. The chain employs TRBV2 and TRBJ2-4; the TCRdb D gene call, TRBD1, has no DNA to confirm it. Germline V gene data show CDR1 as SNHLY and CDR2 as FYNNEI. CDR3 length: 15 amino acids.

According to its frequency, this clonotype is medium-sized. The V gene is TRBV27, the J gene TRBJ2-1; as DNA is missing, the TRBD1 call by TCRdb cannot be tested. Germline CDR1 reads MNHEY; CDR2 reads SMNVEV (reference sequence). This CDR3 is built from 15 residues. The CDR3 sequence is CASSQQQGARNEQFF.

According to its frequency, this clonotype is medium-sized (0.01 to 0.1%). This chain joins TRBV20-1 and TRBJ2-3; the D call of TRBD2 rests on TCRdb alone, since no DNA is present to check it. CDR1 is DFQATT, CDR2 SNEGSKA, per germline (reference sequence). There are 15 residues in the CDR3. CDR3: CSASGVRVLTDTQYF.

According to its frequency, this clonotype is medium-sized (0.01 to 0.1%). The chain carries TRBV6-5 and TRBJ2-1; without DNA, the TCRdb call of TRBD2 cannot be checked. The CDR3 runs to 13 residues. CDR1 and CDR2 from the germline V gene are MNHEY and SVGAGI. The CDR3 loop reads CASSYGGFNEQFF.

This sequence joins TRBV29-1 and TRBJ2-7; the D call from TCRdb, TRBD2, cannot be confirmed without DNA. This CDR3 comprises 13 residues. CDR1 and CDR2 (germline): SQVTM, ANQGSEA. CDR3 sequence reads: CSVSLAGAIEQYF.

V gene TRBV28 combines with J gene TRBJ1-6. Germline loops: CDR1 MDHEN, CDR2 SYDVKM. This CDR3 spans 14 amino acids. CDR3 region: CASSHPGLNSPLHF.

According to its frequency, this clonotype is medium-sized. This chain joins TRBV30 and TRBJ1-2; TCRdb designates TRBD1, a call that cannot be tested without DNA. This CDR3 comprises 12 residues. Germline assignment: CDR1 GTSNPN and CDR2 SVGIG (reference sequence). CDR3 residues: CACLLKGSGYTF.

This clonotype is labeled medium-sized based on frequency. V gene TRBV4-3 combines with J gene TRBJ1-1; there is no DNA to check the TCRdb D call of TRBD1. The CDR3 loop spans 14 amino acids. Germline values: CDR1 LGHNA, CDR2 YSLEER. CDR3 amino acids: CASSVTAGDTEAFF.

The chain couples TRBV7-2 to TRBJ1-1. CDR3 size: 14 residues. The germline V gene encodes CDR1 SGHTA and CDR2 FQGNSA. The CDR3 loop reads CASSSPHSDTEAFF. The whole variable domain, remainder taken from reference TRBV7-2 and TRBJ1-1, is GAGVSQSPSNKVTEKGKDVELRCDPISGHTALYWYRQSLGQGLEFLIYFQGNSAPDKSGLPSDRFSAERTGGSVSTLTIQRTQQEDSAVYLCASSSPHSDTEAFFGQGTRLTVV.

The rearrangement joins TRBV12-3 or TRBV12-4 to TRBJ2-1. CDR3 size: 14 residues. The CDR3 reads CASEGGSTYNEQFF.

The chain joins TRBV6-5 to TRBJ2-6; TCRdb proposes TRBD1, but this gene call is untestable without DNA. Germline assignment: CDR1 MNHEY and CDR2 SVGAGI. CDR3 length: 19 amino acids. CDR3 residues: CASSSGRGGISPGANVLTF.

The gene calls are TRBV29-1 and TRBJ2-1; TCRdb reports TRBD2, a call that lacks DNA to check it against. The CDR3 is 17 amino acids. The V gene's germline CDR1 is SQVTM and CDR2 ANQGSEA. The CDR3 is CSVEWLLAGAPYNEQFF.

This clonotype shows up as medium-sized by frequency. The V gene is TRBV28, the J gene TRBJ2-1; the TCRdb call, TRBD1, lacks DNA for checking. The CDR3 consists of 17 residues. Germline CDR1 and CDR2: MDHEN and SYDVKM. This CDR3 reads CASTLMNRDRLIDEQFF.